This T cell receptor beta chain was profiled in a study of OX40 agonist ivuxolimab in advanced cancers. Study-wide background: Administration of intravenous ivuxolimab to patients occurred every 2 weeks at 0.01 to 10 mg/kg. The group had a mean age of 60 years, ranged from roughly 23 to 85, and was roughly 83% male.

The repertoire was sequenced with immunoSEQ multiplex PCR; TCRdb's copy has only in-frame clones and lacks some. The repertoire has 55,000 to 70,000 clones, about 85% of them found once; the top ten carry 4% to 5%. The sample holds a few counts of this clone. Its antigen is undetermined. Findings and limits, study-wide: Expansion of clones was among the lowest in partial responders at 0.1-3.0 mg/kg. Clonal expansion from baseline to week 6 occurred in both CD4+ and CD8+ T cells.

V shed 3 bases and J 6 bases; nucleotides not matched to a gene: 5. The germline CDR1 and CDR2 sequences are SNHLY and FYNNEI. This CDR3 region has 15 residues. This receptor was obtained from an adult with an advanced solid tumor such as melanoma, head and neck, liver or kidney cancer. The chain is built from TRBV2 and TRBJ2-5; 12 nucleotides agree with TRBD2. The starting material was CD4+ or CD8+ T cells sorted from blood, obtained in a trial of the OX40 agonist ivuxolimab. CDR3 region: CASSETSGSQKTQYF. Written as DNA, the CDR3 is TGTGCCAGCAGTGAGACTAGCGGGAGTCAGAAGACCCAGTACTTC.